The 16 T cell receptor beta chains listed next were all sequenced from one sample in a study of OX40 agonist ivuxolimab in advanced cancers. The data were produced by immunoSEQ multiplex PCR, yet TCRdb's version contains in-frame clones alone and is incomplete. Among about 54,000 clones, about 89% were seen once, and the ten largest hold around 13%. The input for sequencing was CD4+ or CD8+ T cells sorted from blood, taken in a trial of the OX40 agonist ivuxolimab. Receptors originate from an adult with an advanced solid tumor such as melanoma, head and neck, liver or kidney cancer.

The gene calls are TRBV21-1 and TRBJ2-5; no DNA check was done on the table's D call, TRBD1. The closer fit of TRBJ2-7 to the DNA end suggests the J call may be wrong. TRBV21-1 is marked as a pseudogene. The CDR3 spans 13 residues. The CDR3 sequence: CASRDGTDYEQYF. CDR3 sequence (DNA): TGTGCCAGCCGAGACGGGACAGACTACGAGCAGTACTTC.

The chain employs TRBV18 and TRBJ2-2; perhaps D is TRBD1 or TRBD2 (5 bases each). The CDR3 runs to 17 residues. V was clipped by 3 bases and J by 0 bases, with 14 bases between them. CDR1 KGHSH and CDR2 LQKENI come from the germline V gene. The CDR3 protein is CASSPTLRGANTGELFF. In DNA, the CDR3 is TGTGCCAGCTCACCGACGCTGAGAGGGGCGAACACCGGGGAGCTGTTTTTT.

V is TRBV5-1 and J is TRBJ2-3, with 8 bases that match TRBD1. The CDR3 is made up of 14 amino acids. Germline CDR1 is SGHRS and CDR2 is YFSETQ. J gave up 2 bases and V 4 bases, and 3 bases lay outside the gene matches. CDR3 DNA: TGCGCCAGCAGCAACAGGGGGATCACAGATACGCAGTATTTT. This gives the protein CASSNRGITDTQYF.

The J gene is TRBJ2-2, the V gene TRBV5-8; 9 bases are a match to TRBD2. V dropped 4 bases and J dropped 5; count of bases not matched to a gene: 9. CDR3 size: 16 residues. Germline V CDR1 and CDR2: SGHTS, YDEGEE. The CDR3 DNA reads as TGTGCCAGCAGCGTAGTAGCGGGAGTGGATACCGGGGAGCTGTTTTTT. It is translated as CASSVVAGVDTGELFF.

This clone has only one observation. The chain couples TRBV5-6 to TRBJ1-1; D gene uncertain. Trimming shortened V by 1 base and J by 2 bases, and 6 bases separated the two germline ends. The CDR3 runs to 13 residues. Per the germline V gene, CDR1 is SGHDT and CDR2 is YYEEEE. The CDR3 spells CASSLQRNTEAFF. Written as DNA, the CDR3 is TGTGCCAGCAGCTTGCAGAGAAACACTGAAGCTTTCTTT.

This clone was found once. This rearrangement joins TRBV7-8 to TRBJ1-5; 8 nucleotides match TRBD1. CDR1 and CDR2 from the germline V gene are SGHVS and FQNEAQ. With V trimmed by 4 bases and J by 3 bases, 11 bases remained unmatched. The CDR3 runs to 17 residues. As DNA, the CDR3 is TGTGCCAGCAGCTCCCCCTCCCTGACAGGGGACAATCAGCCCCAGCATTTT. Its translation is CASSSPSLTGDNQPQHF.

The chain combines TRBV28 with TRBJ1-2, with no clear D. Germline V lookup: CDR1 MDHEN, CDR2 SYDVKM. V was clipped by 5 bases and J by 7 bases, with 14 bases between them. The CDR3 is 13 amino acids. DNA of the CDR3: TGTGCCAGCAGTCAAAGCTGGACGATTGGCTACACCTTC. Translating it yields CASSQSWTIGYTF.

The chain links TRBV28 to TRBJ1-5; D is ambiguous. V lost 3 bases and J lost 2, with 14 bases in between. CDR1 is MDHEN, CDR2 SYDVKM, per germline. CDR3 length: 16 amino acids. The CDR3: CASSFVAGSRNQPQHF. CDR3 coding DNA: TGTGCCAGCAGTTTTGTGGCGGGATCGCGCAATCAGCCCCAGCATTTT.

The chain joins TRBV19 to TRBJ2-2, with D perhaps being TRBD1 or TRBD2 (5 bases each). Trimming took 2 bases from V and 3 from J, leaving 10 bases between them. The length of the CDR3 is 15 residues. From germline, CDR1 is LNHDA and CDR2 SQIVND (reference sequence). DNA of the CDR3: TGTGCCAGTAGTATACGGGACGGGTACACCGGGGAGCTGTTTTTT. As protein: CASSIRDGYTGELFF.

Concerning this clone itself: This specimen includes other DNA sequences encoding the same CDR3. The chain joins TRBV19 to TRBJ1-5; D not resolved. V was trimmed by 0 bases and J by 5 bases, leaving 5 bases between them. In germline, CDR1 is LNHDA, CDR2 SQIVND (reference sequence). The CDR3 has 13 amino acids. In nucleotides, the CDR3 is TGTGCCAGTAGTATAGATCTCGATCAGCCCCAGCATTTT. It yields the protein CASSIDLDQPQHF.

The chain combines TRBV29-1 with TRBJ2-3; TRBD1 matches 8 bases. From germline, CDR1 is SQVTM and CDR2 ANQGSEA. V lost 7 bases to trimming and J lost 2 bases; unmatched junction nucleotides: 5. The CDR3 has 13 amino acids. CDR3 in amino acids: CSANRGFTDTQYF. The CDR3 coding sequence is TGCAGCGCAAACAGGGGGTTCACAGATACGCAGTATTTT.

This clone has a single count. This sequence joins TRBV6-6 and TRBJ2-7; 7 nucleotides line up with TRBD2. J lost 6 bases, V lost 1 base, and 0 bases had no gene match. Germline V gene data show CDR1 as MNHNY and CDR2 as SVGAGI (reference sequence). The CDR3 length is 12 residues. Here the CDR3 reads CASSYWGGEQYF. The CDR3, as DNA: TGTGCCAGCAGTTACTGGGGGGGCGAGCAGTACTTC.

The chain couples TRBV25-1 to TRBJ1-2; D might be TRBD1 (5 bases). This CDR3 spans 13 amino acids. Per the germline V gene, CDR1 is MGHDK and CDR2 is SYGVNS. V lost 7 bases and J 0 bases, leaving 9 bases between the germline ends. CDR3 residues: CASNRDSNYGYTF. The CDR3, as DNA: TGTGCCAGCAACCGGGACTCTAACTATGGCTACACCTTC.

The chain is built from TRBV18 and TRBJ2-3; D is tentatively TRBD1 or TRBD2 (5 bases each). The CDR3 spans 15 residues. V shed 2 bases and J shed 5 bases, with 14 bases lying between them. CDR1 and CDR2 (germline): KGHSH, LQKENI. The CDR3 DNA sequence: TGTGCCAGCTCACCATTCGGGGCTCAGGGAGATACGCAGTATTTT. This gives the protein CASSPFGAQGDTQYF.

The V and J genes are TRBV5-1 and TRBJ2-7; no clear D gene. The germline CDR1 and CDR2 sequences are SGHRS and YFSETQ. With 1 base removed from V and 5 bases from J, the gap between germline ends came to 13 bases. The CDR3 is 14 amino acids. CDR3 coding DNA: TGCGCCAGCAGCTTGCAACCTCCGAGAAACGAGCAGTACTTC. Protein sequence: CASSLQPPRNEQYF.

The chain has TRBV29-1 and TRBJ2-1; D unclear. CDR3 length equals 13 residues. V was pared by 3 bases and J by 6 bases, with 12 bases between. Per germline, CDR1 SQVTM and CDR2 ANQGSEA. The CDR3 reads CSVDQPLGNEQFF. The CDR3, as DNA: TGCAGCGTTGATCAGCCGTTGGGCAATGAGCAGTTCTTC.